These 30 T cell receptor beta chains originate from one sample sequenced in a study of blood T cell repertoires in COVID-19. The assay was immunoSEQ multiplex PCR, and TCRdb's table has in-frame clones only and misses some. The sample yields about 130,000 clones, over 75% seen once. The sequencing sample was made of peripheral blood. The receptors come from a woman aged 55-69 years with acute or convalescent COVID-19.

This chain uses TRBV12-3 or TRBV12-4 with TRBJ1-6, with no clear D. Trimming left V 2 bases short and J 15 bases short, with 8 bases between. This CDR3 is built from 11 residues. In DNA, the CDR3 is TGTGCCAGCAGTTTAAACAGATTCCTCCACTTT. This gives the protein CASSLNRFLHF.

The rearrangement joins TRBV18 to TRBJ1-5; D unresolved. Germline V CDR1 and CDR2: KGHSH, LQKENI. The CDR3 is 12 amino acids. The germline V and J ends were trimmed by 3 bases and 4 bases, with 4 bases remaining between them. The CDR3 DNA reads TGTGCCAGCTCACCGACTAATCAGCCCCAGCATTTT. Translated: CASSPTNQPQHF.

This sequence joins TRBV5-1 and TRBJ2-7; perhaps TRBD2 as D (7 bases). The CDR3 totals 15 residues. In germline, CDR1 is SGHRS, CDR2 YFSETQ. Trimming stripped 4 bases from V and 6 bases from J, with 20 bases between. The CDR3 protein is CASSPGGGRGREQYF. CDR3 DNA: TGCGCCAGCAGCCCCGGGGGCGGGAGAGGGCGCGAGCAGTACTTC.

This chain joins TRBV9 and TRBJ2-3, with D unresolved. V lost 0 bases and J 8 bases, leaving 10 bases between the germline ends. Germline-derived CDR1 and CDR2 are SGDLS and YYNGEE. The CDR3 runs 13 residues. The CDR3 region is CASSVGRAGTQYF. CDR3 coding DNA: TGTGCCAGCAGCGTAGGGCGCGCAGGTACGCAGTATTTT. Drawing the rest from reference TRBV9 and TRBJ2-3, the complete variable domain is DSGVTQTPKHLITATGQRVTLRCSPRSGDLSVYWYQQSLDQGLQFLIQYYNGEERAKGNILERFSAQQFPDLHSELNLSSLELGDSALYFCASSVGRAGTQYFGPGTRLTVL.

The CDR3 nucleotides are TGTGCCAGCAGCTCTCCAGGACAGATATATGGCTACACCTTC. Protein product: CASSSPGQIYGYTF. The J gene is TRBJ1-2, the V gene TRBV7-2, with D perhaps matching TRBD1 (6 bases). From germline, CDR1 is SGHTA and CDR2 FQGNSA. Deletions cut 4 bases from V and 5 bases from J, with 14 bases between. The CDR3 loop spans 14 amino acids.

The chain couples TRBV4-1 to TRBJ1-2, with 8 bases identical to TRBD1. The CDR3 spans 15 residues. CDR1 MGHRA and CDR2 YSYEKL come from the germline V gene. With V trimmed by 4 bases and J by 2 bases, 6 bases remained unmatched. The CDR3 region has the DNA TGCGCCAGCAGCCGGATTGGACAGGGCAACTATGGCTACACCTTC. It is translated as CASSRIGQGNYGYTF.

Only one count was recorded for this clone. The J gene is TRBJ2-7, the V gene TRBV5-6, with 8 bases identical to TRBD2. Germline lookup yields CDR1 SGHDT and CDR2 YYEEEE. The CDR3 totals 14 residues. Trimming removed 4 bases from V and 6 bases from J; junction bases left unmatched: 9. CDR3 residues: CASSPLGGDLEQYV. The CDR3 coding sequence is TGTGCCAGCAGCCCCCTCGGGGGGGACCTCGAGCAGTACGTC.

The sample holds one count of this clone. The J gene is TRBJ1-1, the V gene TRBV12-3 or TRBV12-4; no reliable D call. This CDR3 spans 13 amino acids. The germline V and J ends were trimmed by 3 bases and 4 bases, with 9 bases remaining between them. CDR3 coding DNA: TGTGCCAGCAGTTTCGAGCCGTTCACTGAAGCTTTCTTT. Amino acids: CASSFEPFTEAFF.

This clone was detected only a few times. The chain uses TRBV19 and TRBJ1-1; maybe TRBD1 (5 bases). The CDR3 length is 15 residues. From germline, CDR1 is LNHDA and CDR2 SQIVND (reference sequence). The V and J ends lost 4 bases and 5 bases respectively, with 17 bases between them. CDR3 loop: CASSRTGREGTEAFF. In DNA, the CDR3 is TGTGCCAGTAGTAGGACGGGCAGGGAAGGGACTGAAGCTTTCTTT.

The chain has TRBV7-8 and TRBJ1-4; D gene uncertain. Germline lookup yields CDR1 SGHVS and CDR2 FQNEAQ. CDR3 length: 14 amino acids. Trimming stripped 2 bases from V and 8 bases from J, with 12 bases between. CDR3 coding DNA: TGTGCCAGCAGCTTAACGACAAGCGGCGAAAAACTGTTTTTT. The encoded protein is CASSLTTSGEKLFF.

V gene TRBV3-1 (or the pseudogene TRBV3-2) combines with J gene TRBJ2-7, with 9 bases fitting TRBD2. V shed 0 bases, J shed 3 bases, and the junction held 3 bases outside the gene matches. Germline CDR1 and CDR2: LGHDT and YNNKEL (reference sequence). The length of the CDR3 is 15 residues. DNA for the CDR3: TGTGCCAGCAGCCAAGAACTAGCGGGCGGCTACGAGCAGTACTTC. Protein sequence: CASSQELAGGYEQYF.

The rearrangement links TRBV11-3 to TRBJ1-2, with TRBD1 as a possible D gene (5 bases). Trimming pared 3 bases from V and 2 bases from J, leaving 7 bases between. Per the germline V gene, CDR1 is SGHNT and CDR2 is YENEEA. This CDR3 has 13 amino acids. DNA of the CDR3: TGTGCCAGCAGCTTGAGACAGAACTATGGCTACACCTTC. Protein: CASSLRQNYGYTF.

This chain connects TRBV6-2 or TRBV6-3 to TRBJ2-2; 8 bases agree with TRBD2. The V gene's germline CDR1 is MNHEY and CDR2 SVGEGT. J was trimmed by 6 bases and V by 2 bases; bases with no gene match: 5. CDR3 size: 15 residues. The CDR3 spells CASSYLREGAGELFF. The CDR3 DNA reads TGTGCCAGCAGTTACCTCCGGGAGGGTGCCGGGGAGCTGTTTTTT.

The rearrangement uses TRBV10-3 and TRBJ1-1, with 10 positions matching TRBD1. CDR3 length equals 14 residues. The V segment lost 4 bases and the J segment 6 bases; nucleotides outside the gene matches: 5. Germline CDR1 reads ENHRY; CDR2 reads SYGVKD. CDR3 sequence reads: CAISGGTGDAEAFF. In nucleotides, the CDR3 is TGTGCCATCAGTGGCGGGACAGGGGATGCTGAAGCTTTCTTT.

This clone came up once. The chain joins TRBV5-5 to TRBJ1-6; 8 nucleotides line up with TRBD1. The length of the CDR3 is 15 residues. Germline V gene sequence: CDR1 SGHKS, CDR2 YYEKEE (reference sequence). J lost 6 bases, V lost 4 bases, and 6 bases had no gene match. The DNA of the CDR3 is TGTGCCAGCAGCGAGGCCAGGGGGCTTAATTCACCCCTCCACTTT. It codes for CASSEARGLNSPLHF. The complete variable domain, with remaining parts taken from reference TRBV5-5 and TRBJ1-6, reads DAGVTQSPTHLIKTRGQQVTLRCSPISGHKSVSWYQQVLGQGPQFIFQYYEKEERGRGNFPDRFSARQFPNYSSELNVNALLLGDSALYLCASSEARGLNSPLHFGNGTRLTVT.

CDR3 protein: CASSPGQGYYGYTF. DNA of the CDR3: TGCGCCAGCAGCCCGGGACAGGGATACTATGGCTACACCTTC. The J gene is TRBJ1-2, the V gene TRBV5-1, with 9 positions matching TRBD1. The CDR3 length is 14 residues. V lost 4 bases, J lost 3 bases, and 4 bases stayed unmatched. Germline V CDR1 and CDR2: SGHRS, YFSETQ.

The chain recombines TRBV5-8 with TRBJ1-2; tentatively, D is TRBD1 (5 bases). CDR1 and CDR2 (germline): SGHTS, YDEGEE. V lost 7 bases and J 8 bases, leaving 21 bases between the germline ends. The CDR3 totals 14 residues. The CDR3 loop reads CASGIPGLGMGYTF. The CDR3 DNA sequence: TGTGCCAGCGGAATACCGGGACTAGGGATGGGCTACACCTTC.

There are many counts of this clone. The gene calls are TRBV28 and TRBJ2-7, with TRBD2 matching over 9 bases. The trim removed 5 bases at V and 2 bases at J, leaving 7 bases unmatched. The germline V gene encodes CDR1 MDHEN and CDR2 SYDVKM. The CDR3 length is 15 residues. CDR3 amino acids: CASSPRLAETYEQYF. The CDR3 nucleotides are TGTGCCAGCAGTCCGAGACTAGCGGAGACCTACGAGCAGTACTTC.

V usage is TRBV5-1 and J usage is TRBJ2-1; the match to TRBD2 covers 8 bases. From germline, CDR1 is SGHRS and CDR2 YFSETQ. There are 16 residues in the CDR3. The J segment lost 5 bases and the V segment lost 2 bases, leaving 9 bases of the junction unmatched. CDR3 sequence reads: CASSFLSGAPHNEQFF. DNA for the CDR3: TGCGCCAGCAGCTTCCTTAGCGGGGCCCCCCACAATGAGCAGTTCTTC.

The J gene is TRBJ2-4, the V gene TRBV21-1; the table's D gene call, TRBD2, was not cross checked with the DNA. TRBV21-1 is a pseudogene locus. This CDR3 comprises 18 residues. The CDR3 loop reads CASSKDSGGRAVKNIQYF. The CDR3 DNA reads as TGTGCCAGCAGCAAAGACTCTGGCGGGAGGGCTGTCAAAAACATTCAGTACTTC.

The chain carries TRBV5-1 and TRBJ2-2, with TRBD2 identical over 7 bases. After removal of 4 bases from V and 5 bases from J, the junction contained 8 bases not matched to a gene. The CDR3 extends over 15 amino acids. Germline values: CDR1 SGHRS, CDR2 YFSETQ. CDR3 sequence reads: CASSPSTSRTGELFF. The CDR3 coding sequence is TGCGCCAGCAGCCCTTCGACTAGCCGGACCGGGGAGCTGTTTTTT.

The chain joins TRBV2 to TRBJ2-7; 7 nucleotides line up with TRBD1. J lost 7 bases, V lost 6 bases, and 6 bases had no gene match. Germline V lookup: CDR1 SNHLY, CDR2 FYNNEI. The CDR3 runs 12 residues. DNA for the CDR3: TGTGCCAGCAGCGAGGGGGCACGGGAGCAGTACGTC. Translated, it gives CASSEGAREQYV.

V usage is TRBV27 and J usage is TRBJ2-2, with 7 bases that match TRBD1. The ends lost 2 bases at V and 1 base at J; junction bases unmatched: 7. The CDR3 is 17 residues long. In germline, CDR1 is MNHEY, CDR2 SMNVEV (reference sequence). The CDR3 DNA reads TGTGCCAGCAGTTTACGTGTGGGACAGCTGAACACCGGGGAGCTGTTTTTT. This sequence encodes CASSLRVGQLNTGELFF.

CDR3 DNA sequence: TGTGCCAGCAGCCTAAAAGCGGGTAGCACAGATACGCAGTATTTT. This sequence encodes CASSLKAGSTDTQYF. The rearrangement uses TRBV3-1 (or the pseudogene TRBV3-2) and TRBJ2-3; D may be TRBD2 (6 bases). Per germline, CDR1 LGHDT and CDR2 YNNKEL (reference sequence). V lost 4 bases and J lost 0, with 11 bases in between. The CDR3 covers 15 residues.

The rearrangement joins TRBV11-2 to TRBJ2-5; a weak D match, TRBD1 (6 bases). The V gene lost 5 bases and the J gene lost 5 bases, with 15 bases spanning the gap. The CDR3 is made up of 14 amino acids. The germline CDR1 and CDR2 sequences are SGHAT and FQNNGV. The chain's CDR3 is CASSQQGFAETQYF. Here the CDR3 DNA reads TGTGCCAGCAGCCAACAGGGTTTTGCGGAGACCCAGTACTTC.

This clone appeared a few times. V gene TRBV27 combines with J gene TRBJ1-5; D uncertain. Germline V lookup: CDR1 MNHEY, CDR2 SMNVEV (reference sequence). V was pared by 6 bases and J by 6 bases, with 18 bases between. CDR3 length: 15 residues. CDR3 protein: CASSPSRTPPQPQHF. The CDR3 DNA sequence: TGTGCCAGCAGCCCTTCCCGGACTCCACCTCAGCCCCAGCATTTT.

This clone occurred a few times. The rearrangement joins TRBV7-9 to TRBJ2-2; the D gene is possibly TRBD2 (5 bases). V lost 4 bases and J 2 bases, leaving 8 bases between the germline ends. CDR1 and CDR2 (germline): SEHNR, FQNEAQ (reference sequence). The CDR3 contains 14 residues. CDR3 coding DNA: TGTGCCAGCAGCTCGGGATCAAACACCGGGGAGCTGTTTTTT. It specifies CASSSGSNTGELFF.

The V gene is TRBV28, the J gene TRBJ1-2, with D perhaps matching TRBD1 (6 bases). The CDR3 spans 14 residues. Germline V gene sequence: CDR1 MDHEN, CDR2 SYDVKM. V was trimmed by 9 bases and J by 0 bases, leaving 14 bases between them. CDR3 sequence: CASGGAGANYGYTF. The CDR3 bases are TGTGCCAGTGGGGGGGCCGGAGCTAACTATGGCTACACCTTC.

This clone was recorded once. The gene calls are TRBV15 and TRBJ2-5; D is ambiguous. Trimming cost V 4 bases and J 3 bases, with 3 bases left between them. The CDR3 is 11 residues long. Per the germline V gene, CDR1 is LNHNV and CDR2 is YYDKDF (reference sequence). CDR3 DNA sequence: TGTGCCACCAGCATCGAAGAGACCCAGTACTTC. It specifies CATSIEETQYF.

The sample holds one count of this clone. The rearrangement uses TRBV11-1 and TRBJ1-4; 8 positions agree with TRBD1. V dropped 5 bases and J dropped 6; count of bases not matched to a gene: 8. CDR3 size: 15 residues. The germline V gene has CDR1 SGHAT and CDR2 FQDESV (reference sequence). For the CDR3, the DNA is TGTGCCAGCAGCCCGACGACAGGGGTAGATGAAAAACTGTTTTTT. As protein: CASSPTTGVDEKLFF.